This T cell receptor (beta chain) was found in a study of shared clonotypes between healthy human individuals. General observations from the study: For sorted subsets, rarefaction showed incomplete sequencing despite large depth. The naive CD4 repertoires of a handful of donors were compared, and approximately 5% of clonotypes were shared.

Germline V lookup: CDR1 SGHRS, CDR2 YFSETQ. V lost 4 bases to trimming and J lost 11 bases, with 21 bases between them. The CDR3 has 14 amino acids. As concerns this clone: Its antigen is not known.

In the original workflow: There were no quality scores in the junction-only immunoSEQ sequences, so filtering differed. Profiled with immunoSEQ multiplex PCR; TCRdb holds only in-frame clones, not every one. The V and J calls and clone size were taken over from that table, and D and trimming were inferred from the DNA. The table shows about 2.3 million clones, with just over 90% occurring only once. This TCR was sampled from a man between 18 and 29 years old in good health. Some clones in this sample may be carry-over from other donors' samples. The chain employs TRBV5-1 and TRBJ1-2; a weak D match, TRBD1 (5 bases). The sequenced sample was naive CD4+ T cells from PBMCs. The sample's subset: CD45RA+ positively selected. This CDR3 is CASSQGALSMEYTF. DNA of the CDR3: TGCGCCAGCAGCCAAGGGGCCCTATCGATGGAGTACACCTTC.